This record covers a single T cell receptor (beta chain). Clones were read by immunoSEQ multiplex PCR, and TCRdb kept only the in-frame ones, dropping some. The table has around 1.9 million clones, roughly 91% seen once. The data were taken from a study of shared clonotypes between healthy human individuals. The wider study: A donor's plate count was three for CD4 naive and three for CD4 memory; CD8 naive had two and CD8 memory one.

The naive CD8 fraction comprised CD45RO-negative cells positively selected for CCR7 and excluded terminally differentiated effector memory CD45RA+ cells. The CDR3 extends over 15 amino acids. V lost 3 bases and J lost 1, with 12 bases in between. Germline CDR1 and CDR2: MGHDK and SYGVNS. Sequencing was performed on naive CD8+ T cells from PBMCs. V and J are TRBV25-1 and TRBJ1-1, with no clear D. The TCR comes from a man younger than 35 in good health. Some clones in this sample may be carry-over from other donors' samples. CDR3 nucleotides: TGTGCCAGCAGTGAGGTCCGCAGCCCGAACACTGAAGCTTTCTTT. The encoded protein is CASSEVRSPNTEAFF. The full variable domain, rest sourced from reference TRBV25-1 and TRBJ1-1, is EADIYQTPRYLVIGTGKKITLECSQTMGHDKMYWYQQDPGMELHLIHYSYGVNSTEKGDLSSESTVSRIRTEHFPLTLESARPSHTSQYLCASSEVRSPNTEAFFGQGTRLTVV.